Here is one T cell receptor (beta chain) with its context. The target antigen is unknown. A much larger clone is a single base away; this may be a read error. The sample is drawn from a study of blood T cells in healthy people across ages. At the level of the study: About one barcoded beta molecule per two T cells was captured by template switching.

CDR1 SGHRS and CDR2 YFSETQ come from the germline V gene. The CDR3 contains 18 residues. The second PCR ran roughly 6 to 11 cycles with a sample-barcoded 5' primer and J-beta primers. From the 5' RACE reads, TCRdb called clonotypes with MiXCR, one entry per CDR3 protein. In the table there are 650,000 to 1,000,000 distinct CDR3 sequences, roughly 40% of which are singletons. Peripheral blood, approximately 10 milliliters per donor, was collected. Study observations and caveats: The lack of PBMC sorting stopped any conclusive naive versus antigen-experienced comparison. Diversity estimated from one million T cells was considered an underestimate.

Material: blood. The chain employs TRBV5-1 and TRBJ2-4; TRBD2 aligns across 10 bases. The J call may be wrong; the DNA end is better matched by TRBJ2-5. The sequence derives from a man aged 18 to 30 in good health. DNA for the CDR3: TGCGCCAGCAGCTTGGTGCCTAGCGGGGGCCATAACCAAGAGACCCAGTACTTC. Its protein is CASSLVPSGGHNQETQYF.